The 20 T cell receptor beta chains below all came from one sample that was sequenced in a study of T cells in Graves' hyperthyroidism and ophthalmopathy. Amplification of TCR beta CDR3 regions used RNA as the template. A set of HTBI primers served as the primers for a first-round RT-PCR of the TCR CDR3. MiXCR, run by TCRdb on the multiplex PCR reads, gives a single entry per CDR3 protein. The sample shows roughly 500,000 distinct CDR3 sequences, more than 11% of them seen only once. The source material was blood. The receptors were gathered from a woman aged 25 to 45 with Graves' hyperthyroidism that later progressed to Graves' ophthalmopathy.

This clonotype was detected many times. The chain is built from TRBV6-2 or TRBV6-3 and TRBJ2-2, with D perhaps matching TRBD1 (5 bases). The CDR3 has 15 residues. Trimming cost V 5 bases and J 5 bases, with 15 bases left between them. The germline CDR1 and CDR2 sequences are MNHEY and SVGEGT. CDR3 DNA sequence: TGTGCCAGCAGTCCCCTGGTCAGGGTAACCGGGGAGCTGTTTTTT. Translation: CASSPLVRVTGELFF.

This clonotype came up a few times. The chain recombines TRBV4-1 with TRBJ2-7; maybe TRBD1 (6 bases). CDR3 size: 15 residues. Trimming shortened V by 0 bases and J by 0 bases, and 9 bases separated the two germline ends. CDR1 is MGHRA, CDR2 YSYEKL, per germline. This CDR3 is CASSQDSGHSYEQYF. CDR3 sequence (DNA): TGCGCCAGCAGCCAAGATTCGGGACACTCCTACGAGCAGTACTTC.

This chain connects TRBV12-3 or TRBV12-4 to TRBJ1-6; the match to TRBD1 covers 7 bases. The CDR3 has 15 residues. Trimming at V came to 6 bases and at J to 7 bases, leaving 9 bases not matched to a gene. The CDR3 bases are TGTGCCAGCAGGAAGACAGGGTTCGGCAATTCACCCCTCCACTTT. Protein: CASRKTGFGNSPLHF.

Many counts were recorded for this clonotype. This chain joins TRBV6-2 or TRBV6-3 and TRBJ2-2, with TRBD1 as a possible D gene (7 bases). The CDR3 contains 17 residues. The germline CDR1 and CDR2 sequences are MNHEY and SVGEGT. Trimming removed 6 bases from V and 3 bases from J, with 20 bases in between. CDR3 sequence reads: CASSPGGGQAYTGELFF. As DNA, the CDR3 is TGTGCCAGCAGCCCCGGGGGAGGACAGGCGTACACCGGGGAGCTGTTTTTT.

The J gene is TRBJ2-5, the V gene TRBV20-1; 15 bases map to TRBD2. The V segment lost 5 bases and the J segment 5 bases; nucleotides outside the gene matches: 9. The CDR3 spans 16 residues. Germline V gene lookup returns CDR1 DFQATT and CDR2 SNEGSKA (reference sequence). Written as DNA, the CDR3 is TGCAGTGCTCTAATGGGACTAGCGGGAGGAATGGAGACCCAGTACTTC. Residues: CSALMGLAGGMETQYF.

CDR3 sequence: CASSPGGQADYGYTF. The CDR3 nucleotides read TGTGCCAGCAGTCCCGGGGGACAGGCAGACTATGGCTACACCTTC. The rearrangement joins TRBV6-1 to TRBJ1-2, with 8 bases lining up with TRBD1. CDR1 is MNHNS, CDR2 SASEGT, per germline. With V trimmed by 5 bases and J by 3 bases, 8 bases remained unmatched. CDR3 size: 15 residues.

The chain joins TRBV6-2 or TRBV6-3 to TRBJ2-2; TRBD2 matches 10 bases. Trimming cost V 6 bases and J 2 bases; bases outside gene matches: 9. From germline, CDR1 is MNHEY and CDR2 SVGEGT. The CDR3 is 17 residues long. The CDR3 DNA sequence: TGTGCCAGCAGCGACTTCTTACTAGCGGGAAACACCGGGGAGCTGTTTTTT. Residues: CASSDFLLAGNTGELFF.

The table lists this clonotype with many counts. The chain is built from TRBV6-1 and TRBJ2-2; a possible D gene is TRBD1 (5 bases). CDR3 length equals 15 residues. The V end was cut by 6 bases, the J end by 4 bases, with 15 bases between. Germline loops: CDR1 MNHNS, CDR2 SASEGT. The CDR3 is CASSTAGSVTGELFF. The CDR3 DNA reads TGTGCCAGCAGCACAGCAGGGTCGGTCACCGGGGAGCTGTTTTTT.

The gene calls are TRBV6-1 and TRBJ1-1; D may be TRBD1 (5 bases). With 3 bases removed from V and 11 bases from J, the gap between germline ends came to 13 bases. The CDR3 has 12 residues. Germline CDR1 MNHNS, CDR2 SASEGT. Here the CDR3 DNA reads TGTGCCAGCAGTGAGGCAGGCAGGGAGGCTTTCTTT. It codes for CASSEAGREAFF.

This clonotype showed up many times. V is TRBV28 and J is TRBJ1-3; no clear D gene. The CDR3 runs to 14 residues. The germline V gene has CDR1 MDHEN and CDR2 SYDVKM. Trimming left V 6 bases short and J 0 bases short, with 9 bases between. This CDR3 reads CASSLPSSGNTIYF. The CDR3 DNA reads TGTGCCAGCAGCCTCCCAAGCTCTGGAAACACCATATATTTT.

This clonotype was seen only a few times. The chain links TRBV7-3 to TRBJ1-4; a weak D match, TRBD1 (6 bases). V was pared by 2 bases and J by 4 bases, with 14 bases between. Germline values: CDR1 SGHTA, CDR2 FQGTGA. The CDR3 extends over 16 amino acids. The CDR3 bases are TGTGCCAGCAGCTTATCGTGGACAGCCAATAATGAAAAACTGTTTTTT. Its protein is CASSLSWTANNEKLFF.

This clonotype was seen at least ten times. V and J are TRBV27 and TRBJ2-5; D perhaps matches TRBD2 (6 bases). V was cut by 0 bases and J by 7 bases, with 18 bases left in between. CDR3 length: 16 residues. CDR1 and CDR2 from the germline V gene are MNHEY and SMNVEV (reference sequence). The CDR3 is CASSLSGDSRKGTQYF. The DNA of the CDR3 is TGTGCCAGCAGTTTATCGGGGGACTCGAGGAAAGGGACCCAGTACTTC.

The rearrangement uses TRBV6-1 and TRBJ2-1, with D tentatively TRBD2 (6 bases). V was shortened by 9 bases and J by 3 bases, with 12 bases between the two germline ends. The CDR3 is made up of 13 amino acids. Germline lookup yields CDR1 MNHNS and CDR2 SASEGT. In nucleotides, the CDR3 is TGTGCCAGTGGGGGGACTCGCTACAATGAGCAGTTCTTC. The encoded protein is CASGGTRYNEQFF.

In this sample, this clonotype turned up many times. The chain carries TRBV24-1 and TRBJ1-1; 7 bases align to TRBD1. Germline CDR1 reads KGHDR; CDR2 reads SFDVKD. Trimming removed 2 bases from V and 1 base from J; junction bases left unmatched: 3. This CDR3 comprises 15 residues. Here the CDR3 DNA reads TGTGCCACCAGTGATTCCGGGACAGAGAACACTGAAGCTTTCTTT. Protein: CATSDSGTENTEAFF.

This clonotype was found many times. The chain uses TRBV7-8 and TRBJ1-2; 12 nucleotides line up with TRBD1. The CDR3 is 16 residues long. The germline V gene has CDR1 SGHVS and CDR2 FQNEAQ. V was clipped by 4 bases and J by 8 bases; unmatched bases: 11. The chain's CDR3 is CASSSGPGQGARGYTF. CDR3 coding DNA: TGTGCCAGCAGCTCCGGCCCGGGACAGGGGGCAAGGGGCTACACCTTC.

This clonotype was picked up a small number of times. V and J are TRBV28 and TRBJ1-3, with D hard to call. The CDR3 covers 15 residues. The germline CDR1 and CDR2 sequences are MDHEN and SYDVKM. Trimming pared 4 bases from V and 3 bases from J, leaving 13 bases between. The CDR3 sequence: CASSSVRYDGNTIYF. In DNA form, the CDR3 reads TGTGCCAGCAGTTCCGTTAGGTATGATGGAAACACCATATATTTT.

This rearrangement joins TRBV20-1 to TRBJ1-1, with 10 bases fitting TRBD1. Germline V lookup: CDR1 DFQATT, CDR2 SNEGSKA (reference sequence). The CDR3 spans 13 residues. Trimming cost V 3 bases and J 7 bases; bases outside gene matches: 5. CDR3 coding DNA: TGCAGTGCTAGGGACAGGGGGTTGGGTGAAGCTTTCTTT. This encodes CSARDRGLGEAFF.

This clonotype was observed at least ten times. The rearrangement links TRBV10-3 to TRBJ1-1; D possibly corresponds to TRBD1 (6 bases). Germline V gene sequence: CDR1 ENHRY, CDR2 SYGVKD. Trimming took 0 bases from V and 4 from J, leaving 12 bases between them. This CDR3 is 15 amino acids long. DNA of the CDR3: TGTGCCATCAGTGAGTCCACAGGGCTGGCCACTGAAGCTTTCTTT. Translated: CAISESTGLATEAFF.

This clonotype occurred many times. The chain uses TRBV30 and TRBJ2-2; 11 positions agree with TRBD2. CDR3 length: 18 amino acids. V was clipped by 0 bases and J by 6 bases; unmatched bases: 12. Per the germline V gene, CDR1 is GTSNPN and CDR2 is SVGIG (reference sequence). This chain's CDR3 is CAWSVLRQTSGIAGELFF. In nucleotides, the CDR3 is TGTGCCTGGAGTGTACTTCGACAGACTAGCGGGATAGCCGGGGAGCTGTTTTTT.

The genes are TRBV6-2 or TRBV6-3 and TRBJ1-5; 9 nucleotides agree with TRBD1. Germline V gene lookup returns CDR1 MNHEY and CDR2 SVGEGT. This CDR3 has 15 amino acids. The trim removed 4 bases at V and 9 bases at J, leaving 10 bases unmatched. This CDR3 reads CASSFKDRGARPQHF. CDR3 in DNA: TGTGCCAGCAGTTTTAAGGACAGGGGTGCCAGGCCCCAGCATTTT.